This record concerns one TCR beta chain sequence. Its antigen is not identified. The data belong to a study of cytomegalovirus exposure and HLA in healthy donors. Findings and limits, study-wide: Cytomegalovirus-associated TCR beta chains were listed, numbering under 200.

TCRdb's table, derived via immunoSEQ multiplex PCR, lists solely in-frame clones and lacks some. Of about 200,000 clones in the sample, almost 90% were seen once. Germline V gene sequence: CDR1 MNHEY, CDR2 SMNVEV (reference sequence). CDR3 length: 15 residues. Losses at the gene ends were 2 bases for V and 6 bases for J; bases not matched to a gene: 9. The origin of this receptor is a young woman in good health and CMV-seronegative. The sequenced material came from PBMCs. The chain recombines TRBV27 with TRBJ1-2; 7 bases align to TRBD1. The CDR3 region has the DNA TGTGCCAGCAGTTTACTGCAGGGGGATCTTAATGGCTACACCTTC. Translated: CASSLLQGDLNGYTF.